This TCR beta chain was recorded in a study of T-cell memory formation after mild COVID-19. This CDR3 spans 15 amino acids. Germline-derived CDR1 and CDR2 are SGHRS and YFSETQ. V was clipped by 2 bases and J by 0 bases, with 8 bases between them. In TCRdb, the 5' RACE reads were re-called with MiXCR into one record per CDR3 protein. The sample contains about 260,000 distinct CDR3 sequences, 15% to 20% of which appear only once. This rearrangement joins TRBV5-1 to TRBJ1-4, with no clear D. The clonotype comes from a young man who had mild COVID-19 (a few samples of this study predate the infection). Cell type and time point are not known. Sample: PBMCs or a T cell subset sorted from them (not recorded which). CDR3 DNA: TGCGCCAGCAGCTTAACGGCTGCAACTAATGAAAAACTGTTTTTT. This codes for CASSLTAATNEKLFF. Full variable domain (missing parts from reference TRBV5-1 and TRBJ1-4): KAGVTQTPRYLIKTRGQQVTLSCSPISGHRSVSWYQQTPGQGLQFLFEYFSETQRNKGNFPGRFSGRQFSNSRSEMNVSTLELGDSALYLCASSLTAATNEKLFFGSGTQLSVL.